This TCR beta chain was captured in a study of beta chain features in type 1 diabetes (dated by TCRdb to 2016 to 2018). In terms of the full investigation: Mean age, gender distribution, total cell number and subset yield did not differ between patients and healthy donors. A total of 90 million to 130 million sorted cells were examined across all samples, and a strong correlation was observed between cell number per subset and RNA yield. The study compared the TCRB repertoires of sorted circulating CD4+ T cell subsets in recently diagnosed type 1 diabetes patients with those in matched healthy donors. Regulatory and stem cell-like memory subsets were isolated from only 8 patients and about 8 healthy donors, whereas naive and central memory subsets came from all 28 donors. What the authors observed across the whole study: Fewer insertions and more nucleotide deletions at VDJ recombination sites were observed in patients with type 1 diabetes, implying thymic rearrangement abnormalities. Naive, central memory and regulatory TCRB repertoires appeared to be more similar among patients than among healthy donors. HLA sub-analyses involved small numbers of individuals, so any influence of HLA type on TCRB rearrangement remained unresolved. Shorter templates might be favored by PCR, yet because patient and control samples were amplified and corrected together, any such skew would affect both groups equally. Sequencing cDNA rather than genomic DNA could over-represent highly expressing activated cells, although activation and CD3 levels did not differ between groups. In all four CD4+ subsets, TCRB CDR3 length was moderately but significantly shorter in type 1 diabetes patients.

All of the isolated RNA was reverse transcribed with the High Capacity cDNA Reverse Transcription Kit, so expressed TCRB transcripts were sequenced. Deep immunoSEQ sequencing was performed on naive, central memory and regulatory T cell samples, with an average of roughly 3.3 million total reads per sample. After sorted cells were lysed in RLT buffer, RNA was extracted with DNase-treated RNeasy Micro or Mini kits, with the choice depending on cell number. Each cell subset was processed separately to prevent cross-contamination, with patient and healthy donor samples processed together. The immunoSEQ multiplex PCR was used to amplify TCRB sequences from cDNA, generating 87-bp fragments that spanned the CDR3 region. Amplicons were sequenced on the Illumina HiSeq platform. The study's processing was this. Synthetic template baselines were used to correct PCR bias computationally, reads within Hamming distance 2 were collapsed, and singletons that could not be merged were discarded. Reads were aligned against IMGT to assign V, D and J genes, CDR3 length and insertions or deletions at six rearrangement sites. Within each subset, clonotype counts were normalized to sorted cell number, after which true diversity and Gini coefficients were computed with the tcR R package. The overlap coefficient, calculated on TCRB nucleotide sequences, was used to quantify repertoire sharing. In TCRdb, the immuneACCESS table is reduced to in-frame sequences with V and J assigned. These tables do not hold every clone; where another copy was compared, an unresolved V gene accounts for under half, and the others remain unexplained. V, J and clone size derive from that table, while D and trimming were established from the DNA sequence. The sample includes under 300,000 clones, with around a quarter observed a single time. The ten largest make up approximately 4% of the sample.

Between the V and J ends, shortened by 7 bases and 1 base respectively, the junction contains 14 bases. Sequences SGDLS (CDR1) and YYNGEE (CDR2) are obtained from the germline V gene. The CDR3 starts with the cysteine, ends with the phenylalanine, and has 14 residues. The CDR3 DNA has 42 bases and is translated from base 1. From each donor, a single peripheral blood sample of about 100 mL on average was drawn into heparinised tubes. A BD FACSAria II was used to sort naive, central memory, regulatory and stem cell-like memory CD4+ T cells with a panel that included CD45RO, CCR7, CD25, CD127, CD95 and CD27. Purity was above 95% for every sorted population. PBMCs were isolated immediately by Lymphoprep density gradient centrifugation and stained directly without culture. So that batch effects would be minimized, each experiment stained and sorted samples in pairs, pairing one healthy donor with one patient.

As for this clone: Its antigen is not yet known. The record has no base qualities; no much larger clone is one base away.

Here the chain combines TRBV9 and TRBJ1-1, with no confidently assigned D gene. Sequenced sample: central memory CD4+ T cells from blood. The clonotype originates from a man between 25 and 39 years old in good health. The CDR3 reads CASSLKQSNTEAFF. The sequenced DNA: TGTGCCAGCTCCCTAAAGCAGTCGAACACTGAAGCTTTCTTT.